The TCR beta chain under discussion was sequenced for a study of shared clonotypes between healthy human individuals. Study at large: CD4 naive and memory got three plates each, CD8 naive two, CD8 memory one.

V was pared by 4 bases and J by 2 bases, with 6 bases of the junction left unmatched. Germline assignment: CDR1 SNHLY and CDR2 FYNNEI. This CDR3 spans 15 amino acids. TCRdb's copy holds only in-frame clones and misses some; the assay was immunoSEQ multiplex PCR. Of a few million clones listed, approximately 95% are singletons. This TCR derives from a man between 18 and 35 years old in good health. Some clones in this sample may be carry-over from other donors' samples. The sequencing sample was made of naive CD4+ T cells from PBMCs. Subset in this sample: CD45RA+ positively selected. This chain links TRBV2 with TRBJ2-7; 9 bases match TRBD1. The CDR3 bases are TGTGCCAGCAGTGCCGGGACAGGGCCCCCCTACGAGCAGTACTTC. Its translation is CASSAGTGPPYEQYF.